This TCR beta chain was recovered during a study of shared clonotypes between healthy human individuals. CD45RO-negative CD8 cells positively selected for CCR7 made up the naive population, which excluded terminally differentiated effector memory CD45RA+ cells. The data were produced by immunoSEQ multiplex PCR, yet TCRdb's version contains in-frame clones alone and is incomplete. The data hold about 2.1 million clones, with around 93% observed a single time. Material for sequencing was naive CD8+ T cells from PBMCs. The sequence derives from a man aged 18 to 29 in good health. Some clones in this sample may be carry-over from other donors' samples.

The CDR3 loop is CAISDGRTYEQYF. Written as DNA, the CDR3 is TGTGCCATTTCCGACGGAAGAACCTACGAGCAGTACTTC. The chain links TRBV10-3 to TRBJ2-7; the D is unclear. Germline V gives CDR1 ENHRY, CDR2 SYGVKD. The V and J ends lost 9 bases and 2 bases respectively, with 14 bases between them. The CDR3 totals 13 residues.